This T cell receptor beta chain is drawn from a study of T cells expressing NK-cell markers. Study-wide context: Underlying the TCR beta repertoires were sorted CD3+CD56+NKG2C+, CD3+CD56+NKG2C- and CD3+CD56-NKG2C+ T cells.

Study findings and constraints: Of CD8+ T cells, roughly 1.0-7.5% belonged to dominant NKG2C+ clonotypes in several donors.

Details on this clonotype: The antigen remains undetermined.

The cDNA for TCR beta came from 5'RACE template switching with UMIs. TCRdb re-called the 5' RACE reads and gives one entry per CDR3 protein, without DNA. Its table records a few hundred thousand distinct CDR3 sequences. The TCR comes from a man between 18 and 69 years old in good health. Sequenced sample: blood T cells: a sorted CD56 or NKG2C T cell subset, CD4+ or CD8+ T cells, or bulk PBMC T cells (not recorded which).

The CDR3 loop is CASSLVRGRIYNEQFF. The chain is built from TRBV7-9 and TRBJ2-1; checking the TCRdb D call of TRBD1 is not possible without DNA. The CDR3 has 16 residues. CDR1 SEHNR and CDR2 FQNEAQ come from the germline V gene (reference sequence).